This section outlines one TCR beta chain sequence together with its context. Its cognate antigen is unknown. This sample is part of a study of beta chain features in type 1 diabetes. Whole-study results and caveats: In all four CD4+ subsets, TCRB CDR3 length was significantly, moderately reduced in type 1 diabetes.

V was pared by 0 bases and J by 9 bases, with 10 bases between. Per germline, CDR1 GTSNPN and CDR2 SVGIG (reference sequence). This CDR3 has 12 amino acids. Of the isolated RNA, all was reverse transcribed, and so the sequenced material was expressed TCRB transcripts. TCRdb keeps only in-frame clones here, not all; method: immunoSEQ multiplex PCR. The table has about 320,000 clones, approximately 14% seen once; the top ten hold more than 6.5%. This TCR was recovered from a man under 40 in good health. Sequences were obtained from central memory CD4+ T cells from blood. V usage is TRBV30 and J usage is TRBJ2-3; D not certain. The CDR3 DNA reads TGTGCCTGGAGTGTTTCGGGCCGGACGCAGTATTTT. Its translation: CAWSVSGRTQYF.